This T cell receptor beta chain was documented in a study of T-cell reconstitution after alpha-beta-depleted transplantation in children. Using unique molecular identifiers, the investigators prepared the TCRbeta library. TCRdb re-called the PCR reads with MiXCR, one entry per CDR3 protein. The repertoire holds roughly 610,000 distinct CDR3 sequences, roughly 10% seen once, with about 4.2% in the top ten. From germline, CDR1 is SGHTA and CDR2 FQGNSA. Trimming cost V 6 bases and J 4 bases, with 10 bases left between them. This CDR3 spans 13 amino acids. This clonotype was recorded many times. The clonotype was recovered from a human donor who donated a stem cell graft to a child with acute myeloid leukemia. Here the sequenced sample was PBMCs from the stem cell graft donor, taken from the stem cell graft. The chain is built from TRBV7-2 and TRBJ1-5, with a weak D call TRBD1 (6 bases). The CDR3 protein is CASRVGGNQPQHF. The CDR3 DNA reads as TGTGCCAGCAGAGTAGGGGGTAATCAGCCCCAGCATTTT. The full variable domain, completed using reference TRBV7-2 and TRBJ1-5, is GAGVSQSPSNKVTEKGKDVELRCDPISGHTALYWYRQSLGQGLEFLIYFQGNSAPDKSGLPSDRFSAERTGGSVSTLTIQRTQQEDSAVYLCASRVGGNQPQHFGDGTRLSIL.